This T cell receptor beta chain was captured in a study of graft-versus-host responses after intestinal transplantation. The germline V gene encodes CDR1 SGHDT and CDR2 YYEEEE. CDR3 length equals 14 residues. V was clipped by 0 bases and J by 2 bases, with 6 bases between them. This clone has more than one count but fewer than ten. Irradiated, violet-dye-labeled stimulators (about 200,000) were plated alongside about 200,000 CFSE-labeled responders. The table came from immunoSEQ multiplex PCR; TCRdb's copy has only in-frame clones and leaves some out. The sample lists approximately 9,900 clones; about 33% were seen once.

The specimen was alloreactive CD8+ T cells from a mixed lymphocyte reaction culture, collected before transplantation. Regarding subset: CFSE-low proliferating T cells sorted from approximately 6-day pre-transplant mixed lymphocyte reaction (GvH or HvG direction). The TCR comes from a human patient who was an organ donor for intestinal transplantation. This rearrangement joins TRBV5-6 to TRBJ2-1; D is perhaps TRBD1 (6 bases). CDR3 amino acids: CASSLGQAYNEQFF. Written as DNA, the CDR3 is TGTGCCAGCAGCTTGGGACAGGCCTACAATGAGCAGTTCTTC.